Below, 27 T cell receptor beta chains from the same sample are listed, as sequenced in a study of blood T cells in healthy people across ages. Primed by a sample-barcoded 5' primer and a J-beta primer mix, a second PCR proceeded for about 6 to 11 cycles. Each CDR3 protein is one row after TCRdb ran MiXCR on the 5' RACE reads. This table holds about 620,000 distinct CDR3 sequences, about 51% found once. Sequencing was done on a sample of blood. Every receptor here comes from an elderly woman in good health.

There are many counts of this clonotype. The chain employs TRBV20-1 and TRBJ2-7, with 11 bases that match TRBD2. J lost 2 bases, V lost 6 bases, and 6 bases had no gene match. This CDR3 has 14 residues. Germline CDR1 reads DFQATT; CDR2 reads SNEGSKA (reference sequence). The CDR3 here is CSATGTSGTYEQYF. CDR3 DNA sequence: TGCAGTGCAACCGGGACTAGCGGAACCTACGAGCAGTACTTC.

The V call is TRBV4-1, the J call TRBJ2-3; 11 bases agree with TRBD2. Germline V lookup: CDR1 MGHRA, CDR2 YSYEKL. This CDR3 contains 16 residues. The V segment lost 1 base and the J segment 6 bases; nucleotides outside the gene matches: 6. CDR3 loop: CASSQVTSGGHDTQYF. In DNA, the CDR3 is TGCGCCAGCAGCCAAGTAACTAGCGGGGGCCACGATACGCAGTATTTT.

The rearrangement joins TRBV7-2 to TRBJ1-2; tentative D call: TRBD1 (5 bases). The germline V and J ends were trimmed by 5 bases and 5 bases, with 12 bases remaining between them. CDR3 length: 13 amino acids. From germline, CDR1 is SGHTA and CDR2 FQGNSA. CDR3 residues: CASSRRDLYGYTF. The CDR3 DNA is TGTGCCAGCAGCCGCCGGGACTTGTATGGCTACACCTTC.

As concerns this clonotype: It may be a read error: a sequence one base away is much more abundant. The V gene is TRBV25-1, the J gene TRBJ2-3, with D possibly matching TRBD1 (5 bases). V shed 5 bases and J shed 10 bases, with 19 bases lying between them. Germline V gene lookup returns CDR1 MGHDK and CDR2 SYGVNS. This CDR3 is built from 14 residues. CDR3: CASSRQTMPDAQYF. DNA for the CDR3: TGTGCCAGCAGTAGACAGACCATGCCGGATGCGCAGTATTTT.

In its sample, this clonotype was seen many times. CDR3 region: CASSFDGSTDTQYF. The CDR3, as DNA: TGTGCCAGCAGCTTTGATGGCAGCACAGATACGCAGTATTTT. This rearrangement joins TRBV7-3 to TRBJ2-3; D is uncertain. Germline V lookup: CDR1 SGHTA, CDR2 FQGTGA. V lost 3 bases and J 0 bases, leaving 7 bases between the germline ends. The CDR3 runs 14 residues.

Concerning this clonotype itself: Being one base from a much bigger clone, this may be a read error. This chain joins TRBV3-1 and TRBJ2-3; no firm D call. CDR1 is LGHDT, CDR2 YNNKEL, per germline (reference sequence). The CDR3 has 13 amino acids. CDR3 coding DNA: TGTGCCGGCAGCCTCCCTACTACAGATACGCAGTATTTT. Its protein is CAGSLPTTDTQYF.

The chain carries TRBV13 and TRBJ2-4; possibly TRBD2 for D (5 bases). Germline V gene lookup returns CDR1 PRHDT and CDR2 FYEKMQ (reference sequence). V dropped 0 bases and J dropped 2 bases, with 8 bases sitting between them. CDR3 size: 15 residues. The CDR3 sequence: CASSLGRRPKNIQYF. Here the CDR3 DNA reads TGTGCCAGCAGCTTAGGTAGGAGGCCCAAAAACATTCAGTACTTC. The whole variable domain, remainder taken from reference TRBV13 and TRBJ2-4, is AAGVIQSPRHLIKEKRETATLKCYPIPRHDTVYWYQQGPGQDPQFLISFYEKMQSDKGSIPDRFSAQQFSDYHSELNMSSLELGDSALYFCASSLGRRPKNIQYFGAGTRLSVL.

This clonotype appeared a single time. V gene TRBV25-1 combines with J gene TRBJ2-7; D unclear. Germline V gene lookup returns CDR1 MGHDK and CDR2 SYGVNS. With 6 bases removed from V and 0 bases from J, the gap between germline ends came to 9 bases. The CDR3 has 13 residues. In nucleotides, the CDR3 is TGTGCCAGCAGAGACGGATACTCCTACGAGCAGTACTTC. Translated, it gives CASRDGYSYEQYF.

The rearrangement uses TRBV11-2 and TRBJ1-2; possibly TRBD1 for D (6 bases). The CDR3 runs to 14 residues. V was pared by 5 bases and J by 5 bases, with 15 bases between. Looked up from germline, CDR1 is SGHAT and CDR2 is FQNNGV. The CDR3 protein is CASSHYRDPYGYTF. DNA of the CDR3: TGTGCCAGCAGCCATTACAGGGATCCTTATGGCTACACCTTC.

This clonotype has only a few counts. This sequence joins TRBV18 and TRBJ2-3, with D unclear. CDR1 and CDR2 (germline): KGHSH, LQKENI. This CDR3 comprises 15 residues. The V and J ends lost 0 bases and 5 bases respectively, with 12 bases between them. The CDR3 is CASSPPTRAEDTQYF. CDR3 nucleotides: TGTGCCAGCTCACCACCTACCCGCGCGGAAGATACGCAGTATTTT.

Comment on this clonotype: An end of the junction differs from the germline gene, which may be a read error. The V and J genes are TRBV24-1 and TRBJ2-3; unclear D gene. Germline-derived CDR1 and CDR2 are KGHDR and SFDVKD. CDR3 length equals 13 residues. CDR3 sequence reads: CATSGPGRDTLYF. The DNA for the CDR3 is TGTGCCACCAGTGGCCCGGGCAGAGATACGCTGTATTTT.

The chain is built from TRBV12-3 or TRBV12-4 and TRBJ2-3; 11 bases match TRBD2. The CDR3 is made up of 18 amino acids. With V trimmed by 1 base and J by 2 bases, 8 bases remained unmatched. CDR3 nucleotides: TGTGCCAGCAGTTTAGGGCTAGCGGGAGGACCGAACACAGATACGCAGTATTTT. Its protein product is CASSLGLAGGPNTDTQYF.

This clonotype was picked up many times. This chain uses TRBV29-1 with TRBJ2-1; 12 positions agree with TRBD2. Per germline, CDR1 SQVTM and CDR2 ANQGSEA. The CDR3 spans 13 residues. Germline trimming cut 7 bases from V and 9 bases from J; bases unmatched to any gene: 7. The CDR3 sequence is CSGLAGASAEQFF. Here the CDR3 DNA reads TGCAGCGGACTAGCGGGAGCCAGTGCTGAGCAGTTCTTC.

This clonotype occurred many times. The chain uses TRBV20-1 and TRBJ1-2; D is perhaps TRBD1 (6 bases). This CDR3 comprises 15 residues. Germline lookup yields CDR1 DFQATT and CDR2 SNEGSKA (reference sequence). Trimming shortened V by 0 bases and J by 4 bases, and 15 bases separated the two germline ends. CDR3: CSARDALQGSYGYTF. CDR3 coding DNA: TGCAGTGCTAGAGATGCCCTACAGGGCAGCTATGGCTACACCTTC.

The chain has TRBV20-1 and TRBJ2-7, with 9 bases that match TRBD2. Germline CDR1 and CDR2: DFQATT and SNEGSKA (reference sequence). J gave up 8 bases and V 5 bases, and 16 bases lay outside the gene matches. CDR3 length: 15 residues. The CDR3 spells CSAPENRGGRGKQYF. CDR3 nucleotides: TGCAGTGCTCCGGAAAACAGGGGCGGGAGGGGCAAGCAGTACTTC.

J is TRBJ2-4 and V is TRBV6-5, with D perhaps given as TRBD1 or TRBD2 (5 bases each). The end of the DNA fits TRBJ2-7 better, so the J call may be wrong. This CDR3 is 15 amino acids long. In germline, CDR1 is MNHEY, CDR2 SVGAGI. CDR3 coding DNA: TGTGCCAGCAGTTATAGTCGTGGGGACGGATCCGAGCAGTACTTC. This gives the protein CASSYSRGDGSEQYF.

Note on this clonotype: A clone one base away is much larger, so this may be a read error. The CDR3 coding sequence is TGTGCCAGCAGGACAGGGGGCGATGAGCGGTTCTTC. Translating gives CASRTGGDERFF. This chain links TRBV3-1 with TRBJ2-1; 10 positions agree with TRBD1. The CDR3 is made up of 12 amino acids. Germline V gene data show CDR1 as LGHDT and CDR2 as YNNKEL (reference sequence).

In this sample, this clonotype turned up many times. The CDR3 nucleotides are TGCAGCTTCAGCGCAGTTTACAATGAGCAGTTCTTC. Amino acid sequence: CSFSAVYNEQFF. The V gene is TRBV29-1, the J gene TRBJ2-1; no clear D gene. V lost 8 bases and J lost 4, with 12 bases in between. The germline CDR1 and CDR2 sequences are SQVTM and ANQGSEA. This CDR3 has 12 residues.

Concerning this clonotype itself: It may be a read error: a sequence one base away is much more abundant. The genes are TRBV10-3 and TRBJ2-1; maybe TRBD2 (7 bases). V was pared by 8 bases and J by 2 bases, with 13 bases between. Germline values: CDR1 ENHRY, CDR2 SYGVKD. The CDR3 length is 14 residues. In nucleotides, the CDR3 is TGTGCCATCGGTCGGGGGGCCCCCTACAATGAGCAGTTCTTC. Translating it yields CAIGRGAPYNEQFF.

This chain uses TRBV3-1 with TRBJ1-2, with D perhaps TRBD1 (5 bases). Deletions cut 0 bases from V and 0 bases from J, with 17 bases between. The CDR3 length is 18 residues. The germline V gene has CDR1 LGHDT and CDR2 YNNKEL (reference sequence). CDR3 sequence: CASSQEAGAGPPNYGYTF. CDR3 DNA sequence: TGTGCCAGCAGCCAAGAGGCGGGTGCAGGGCCACCTAACTATGGCTACACCTTC.

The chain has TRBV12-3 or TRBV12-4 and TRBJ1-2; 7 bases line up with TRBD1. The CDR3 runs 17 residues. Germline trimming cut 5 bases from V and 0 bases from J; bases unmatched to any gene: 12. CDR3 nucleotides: TGTGCCAGCAGTCAATCGGGCAGGGGGGTCGCTAACTATGGCTACACCTTC. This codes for CASSQSGRGVANYGYTF.

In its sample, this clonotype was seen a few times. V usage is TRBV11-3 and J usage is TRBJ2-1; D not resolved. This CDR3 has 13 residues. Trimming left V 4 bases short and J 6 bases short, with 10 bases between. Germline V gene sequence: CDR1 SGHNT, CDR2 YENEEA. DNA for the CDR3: TGTGCCAGCAGCTCCCTAGGCGTCAATGAGCAGTTCTTC. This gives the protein CASSSLGVNEQFF. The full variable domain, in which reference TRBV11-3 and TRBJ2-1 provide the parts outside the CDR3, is EAGVVQSPRYKIIEKKQPVAFWCNPISGHNTLYWYLQNLGQGPELLIRYENEEAVDDSQLPKDRFSAERLKGVDSTLKIQPAELGDSAVYLCASSSLGVNEQFFGPGTRLTVL.

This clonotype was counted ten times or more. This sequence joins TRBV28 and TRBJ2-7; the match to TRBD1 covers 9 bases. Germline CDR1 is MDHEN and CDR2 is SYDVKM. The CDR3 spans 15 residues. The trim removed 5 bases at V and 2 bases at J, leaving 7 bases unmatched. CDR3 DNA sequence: TGTGCCAGCAGTCCCCAGGGGACAGGGACCTACGAGCAGTACTTC. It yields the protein CASSPQGTGTYEQYF.

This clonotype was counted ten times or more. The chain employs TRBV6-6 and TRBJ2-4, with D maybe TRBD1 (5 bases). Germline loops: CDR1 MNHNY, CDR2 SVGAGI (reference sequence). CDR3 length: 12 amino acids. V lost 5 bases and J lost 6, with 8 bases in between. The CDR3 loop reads CASSHDRNIQYF. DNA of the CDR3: TGTGCCAGCAGTCACGACAGAAACATTCAGTACTTC.

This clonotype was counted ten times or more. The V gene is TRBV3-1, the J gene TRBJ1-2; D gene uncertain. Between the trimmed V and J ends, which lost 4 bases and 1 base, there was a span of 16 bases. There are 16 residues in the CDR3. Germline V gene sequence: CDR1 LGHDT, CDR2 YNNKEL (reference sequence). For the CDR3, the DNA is TGTGCCAGCAGCCTTCGGACGGCCTACGGTAACTATGGCTACACCTTC. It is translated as CASSLRTAYGNYGYTF.

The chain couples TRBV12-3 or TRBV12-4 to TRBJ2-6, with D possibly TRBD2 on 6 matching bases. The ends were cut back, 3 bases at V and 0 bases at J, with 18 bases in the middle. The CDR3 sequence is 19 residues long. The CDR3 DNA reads TGTGCCAGCAGTTTCCGGGACTTCAGCCTCTCCTCTGGGGCCAACGTCCTGACTTTC. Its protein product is CASSFRDFSLSSGANVLTF.

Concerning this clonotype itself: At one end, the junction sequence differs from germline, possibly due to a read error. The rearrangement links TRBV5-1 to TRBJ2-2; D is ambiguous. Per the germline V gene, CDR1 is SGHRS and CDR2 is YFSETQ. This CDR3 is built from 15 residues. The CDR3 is CASSLDAANTGELFF. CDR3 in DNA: TGCGCCAGCAGTTTGGACGCCGCGAACACCGGGGAGCTGTTTTTT.